Presented here are 27 T cell receptor beta chains from one specimen sequenced in a study of CD8+ T cells in alopecia areata. Following extraction, RNA underwent reverse transcription to cDNA, which served as the sequencing template. Repertoires were generated with immunoSEQ multiplex PCR, while TCRdb's copy carries only in-frame clones and drops some. The table has tens of thousands of clones, roughly 60% seen once. The sample in question was CD8+ T cells sorted from blood, obtained at week 0. The source is a human donor with alopecia areata.

The CDR3 DNA reads TGCGCCAGCAGCAAACCGGGACAGCACTACGAGCAGTACTTC. The encoded protein is CASSKPGQHYEQYF. V gene TRBV4-1 combines with J gene TRBJ2-7; 7 nucleotides match TRBD1. The germline V gene has CDR1 MGHRA and CDR2 YSYEKL. V was pared by 5 bases and J by 3 bases, with 7 bases of the junction left unmatched. This CDR3 region has 14 residues.

The gene calls are TRBV30 and TRBJ2-1; D is possibly TRBD2 (6 bases). Germline CDR1 and CDR2: GTSNPN and SVGIG (reference sequence). The CDR3 sequence is 16 residues long. The V and J ends lost 1 base and 1 base respectively, with 14 bases between them. For the CDR3, the DNA is TGTGCCTGGAGTGAGGGAGGCTCAACGTCCTACAATGAGCAGTTCTTC. As protein: CAWSEGGSTSYNEQFF.

The chain couples TRBV27 to TRBJ2-7; no clear D. Looked up from germline, CDR1 is MNHEY and CDR2 is SMNVEV (reference sequence). This CDR3 comprises 16 residues. With 5 bases removed from V and 0 bases from J, the gap between germline ends came to 17 bases. The CDR3 DNA reads TGTGCCAGCAGTCCCTTAGGCGGCACCTTCTCCTACGAGCAGTACTTC. Translating gives CASSPLGGTFSYEQYF.

CDR3 protein: CASSDGTGSGGANVLTF. CDR3 DNA sequence: TGCGCCAGCAGCGACGGGACGGGGAGCGGTGGGGCCAACGTCCTGACTTTC. The V and J genes are TRBV4-3 and TRBJ2-6; the D call may be TRBD1 or TRBD2 (5 bases each). The CDR3 covers 17 residues. CDR1 and CDR2 from the germline V gene are LGHNA and YSLEER. Trimming stripped 5 bases from V and 3 bases from J, with 17 bases between.

This clone was observed once. V gene TRBV6-5 combines with J gene TRBJ1-1, with a tentative D call TRBD1 (6 bases). The CDR3 has 14 amino acids. Trimming pared 4 bases from V and 2 bases from J, leaving 11 bases between. CDR1 MNHEY and CDR2 SVGAGI come from the germline V gene. CDR3 sequence reads: CASSSETGNTEAFF. CDR3 in DNA: TGTGCCAGCAGTTCGGAGACAGGCAACACTGAAGCTTTCTTT.

The V and J genes are TRBV5-6 and TRBJ2-4; possible D gene TRBD2, 5 bases. This CDR3 region has 16 residues. CDR1 and CDR2 from the germline V gene are SGHDT and YYEEEE. V lost 1 base and J 0 bases, leaving 11 bases between the germline ends. CDR3 protein: CASSLMGSVAKNIQYF. CDR3 bases: TGTGCCAGCAGCTTGATGGGGAGTGTAGCCAAAAACATTCAGTACTTC.

The chain is built from TRBV5-1 and TRBJ2-1; 9 nucleotides align to TRBD1. V shed 3 bases and J 10 bases; nucleotides not matched to a gene: 2. The germline V gene encodes CDR1 SGHRS and CDR2 YFSETQ. The CDR3 loop spans 12 amino acids. The CDR3 loop reads CASSWTGAEQFF. The CDR3, as DNA: TGCGCCAGCAGCTGGACAGGGGCCGAGCAGTTCTTC.

The CDR3 DNA reads as TGTGCCAGCAGCGGACTAAACAATGAGCAGTTCTTC. Translated, it gives CASSGLNNEQFF. The chain is built from TRBV9 and TRBJ2-1; a weak D match, TRBD2 (5 bases). V lost 3 bases to trimming and J lost 5 bases, with 6 bases between them. The germline gives CDR1 SGDLS, CDR2 YYNGEE. This CDR3 is 12 amino acids long.

The chain uses TRBV7-9 and TRBJ2-3; D is unresolved. This CDR3 has 14 residues. The V gene lost 3 bases and the J gene lost 1 base, with 8 bases spanning the gap. The germline gives CDR1 SEHNR, CDR2 FQNEAQ (reference sequence). As DNA, the CDR3 is TGTGCCAGCAGCTTCCGGGCCGGCACAGATACGCAGTATTTT. Translation: CASSFRAGTDTQYF.

This rearrangement joins TRBV5-1 to TRBJ2-1; TRBD2 agrees at 10 bases. The CDR3 runs 15 residues. Germline assignment: CDR1 SGHRS and CDR2 YFSETQ. The trim removed 4 bases at V and 10 bases at J, leaving 11 bases unmatched. The CDR3 DNA reads as TGCGCCAGCAGCGAGGAGCGGGGGGGCCATCAAGAGCAGTTCTTC. Residues: CASSEERGGHQEQFF.

Only one count was recorded for this clone. The chain links TRBV6-5 to TRBJ2-3, with 13 nucleotides matching TRBD2. The CDR3 is made up of 15 amino acids. With V trimmed by 2 bases and J by 4 bases, 0 bases remained unmatched. Per the germline V gene, CDR1 is MNHEY and CDR2 is SVGAGI. The CDR3 sequence: CASSYTSGGADTQYF. CDR3 DNA sequence: TGTGCCAGCAGTTACACTAGCGGGGGGGCAGATACGCAGTATTTT.

The table lists this clone with a few counts. V and J are TRBV29-1 and TRBJ2-4; D remains unclear. V lost 6 bases and J lost 2, with 11 bases in between. Germline V gives CDR1 SQVTM, CDR2 ANQGSEA. There are 13 residues in the CDR3. The CDR3 nucleotides read TGCAGCGTCGGCTTTGTGTCCAAAAACATTCAGTACTTC. Translating it yields CSVGFVSKNIQYF.

This chain links TRBV6-5 with TRBJ2-5; D may be TRBD1 (5 bases). Deletions cut 6 bases from V and 2 bases from J, with 7 bases between. The CDR3 contains 12 residues. In germline, CDR1 is MNHEY, CDR2 SVGAGI. CDR3 sequence reads: CASRGLQETQYF. CDR3 DNA sequence: TGTGCCAGCAGGGGGCTACAAGAGACCCAGTACTTC.

This sequence joins TRBV27 and TRBJ2-1; D might be TRBD2 (5 bases). CDR3 length equals 12 residues. Per the germline V gene, CDR1 is MNHEY and CDR2 is SMNVEV (reference sequence). Trimming removed 6 bases from V and 6 bases from J, with 9 bases in between. Here the CDR3 DNA reads TGTGCCAGCAGCATCCGGGGCAATGAGCAGTTCTTC. It is translated as CASSIRGNEQFF.

The chain links TRBV2 to TRBJ1-5; TRBD1 is a possible D gene (6 bases). CDR3 size: 15 residues. Trimming took 6 bases from V and 1 from J, leaving 13 bases between them. Germline V CDR1 and CDR2: SNHLY, FYNNEI. The CDR3 loop is CASRSGGASNQPQHF. Here the CDR3 DNA reads TGTGCCAGCAGGTCGGGGGGCGCAAGCAATCAGCCCCAGCATTTT.

The rearrangement links TRBV4-3 to TRBJ1-1; TRBD1 is a possible D gene (6 bases). V was cut by 5 bases and J by 6 bases, with 16 bases left in between. This CDR3 spans 14 amino acids. From germline, CDR1 is LGHNA and CDR2 YSLEER. The CDR3 DNA reads as TGCGCCAGCAGCGCTACAGGGATTGGAGCTGAAGCTTTCTTT. It codes for CASSATGIGAEAFF.

In this sample, this clone turned up a few times. The chain is built from TRBV4-1 and TRBJ2-1; D remains ambiguous. This CDR3 has 15 amino acids. Trimming pared 1 base from V and 2 bases from J, leaving 9 bases between. Germline CDR1 reads MGHRA; CDR2 reads YSYEKL. CDR3 bases: TGCGCCAGCAGCCAAGGACCGACCCCCTACAATGAGCAGTTCTTC. This codes for CASSQGPTPYNEQFF.

This chain links TRBV5-4 with TRBJ2-5; the D gene is possibly TRBD1 (6 bases). There are 13 residues in the CDR3. Trimming removed 3 bases at V and 2 bases at J, with 8 bases between. CDR1 and CDR2 (germline): SGHNT, YYREEE (reference sequence). The chain's CDR3 is CASSSDRQETQYF. DNA for the CDR3: TGTGCCAGCAGCTCGGACAGACAAGAGACCCAGTACTTC.

The chain employs TRBV27 and TRBJ1-1, with D maybe TRBD1 (5 bases). V dropped 2 bases and J dropped 1 base, with 11 bases sitting between them. The length of the CDR3 is 15 residues. CDR1 and CDR2 (germline): MNHEY, SMNVEV (reference sequence). The chain's CDR3 is CASSLIGTPNTEAFF. DNA of the CDR3: TGTGCCAGCAGTTTAATTGGGACCCCGAACACTGAAGCTTTCTTT.

The V gene is TRBV15, the J gene TRBJ1-2; 7 nucleotides align to TRBD1. The CDR3 loop spans 12 amino acids. Unmatched junction bases numbered 0, after V lost 8 bases and J lost 0 bases. The germline V gene encodes CDR1 LNHNV and CDR2 YYDKDF (reference sequence). The CDR3 loop is CATGTANYGYTF. The CDR3 DNA follows: TGTGCCACCGGGACAGCTAACTATGGCTACACCTTC.

As concerns this clone: A read error may account for a junction end that differs from germline. Written as DNA, the CDR3 is TGTGCCAGCCGTGAACGCTATGGGGGGCTGTACACCGGGGAGCTGTTTTTT. Its protein product is CASRERYGGLYTGELFF. The V gene is TRBV2, the J gene TRBJ2-2; D tentatively reads TRBD1 or TRBD2 (6 bases each). The germline V gene has CDR1 SNHLY and CDR2 FYNNEI. CDR3 size: 17 residues.

Only one count was recorded for this clone. This likely reflects a read error, since a far larger clone is one base away. V is TRBV11-2 and J is TRBJ2-3, with unresolved D. V lost 2 bases, J lost 1 base, and 4 bases lay in between. The CDR3 is 13 amino acids. Germline CDR1 reads SGHAT; CDR2 reads FQNNGV. CDR3 DNA sequence: TGTGCCAGCAGCTTACGGGGCACAGATACGCAGTATTTT. Protein product: CASSLRGTDTQYF.

The rearrangement uses TRBV29-1 and TRBJ1-2, with TRBD1 identical over 10 bases. Losses at the gene ends were 4 bases for V and 4 bases for J; bases not matched to a gene: 9. The CDR3 runs to 15 residues. CDR1 and CDR2 from the germline V gene are SQVTM and ANQGSEA. The CDR3 bases are TGCAGCGTTGGAGAGACAGGGGGCGCAGCCTATGGCTACACCTTC. Its protein product is CSVGETGGAAYGYTF. Full variable domain (remainder filled in from reference TRBV29-1 and TRBJ1-2): SAVISQKPSRDICQRGTSLTIQCQVDSQVTMMFWYRQQPGQSLTLIATANQGSEATYESGFVIDKFPISRPNLTFSTLTVSNMSPEDSSIYLCSVGETGGAAYGYTFGSGTRLTVV.

In its sample, this clone was seen a few times. V and J are TRBV27 and TRBJ1-2; D remains ambiguous. The V gene's germline CDR1 is MNHEY and CDR2 SMNVEV (reference sequence). V dropped 6 bases and J dropped 1 base, with 15 bases sitting between them. The CDR3 runs to 15 residues. The CDR3 spells CASRTLAEVNYGYTF. Written as DNA, the CDR3 is TGTGCCAGCAGAACCCTGGCAGAGGTTAACTATGGCTACACCTTC.

The chain combines TRBV30 with TRBJ2-1; 11 nucleotides agree with TRBD2. Germline V lookup: CDR1 GTSNPN, CDR2 SVGIG (reference sequence). This CDR3 is built from 21 residues. V was clipped by 1 base and J by 0 bases; unmatched bases: 17. CDR3: CAWSEICPGLADTCSYNEQFF. The CDR3 region has the DNA TGTGCCTGGAGTGAAATATGTCCGGGACTAGCGGATACCTGCTCCTACAATGAGCAGTTCTTC.

This chain links TRBV6-5 with TRBJ1-1; D remains unclear. The CDR3 covers 15 residues. The germline V gene has CDR1 MNHEY and CDR2 SVGAGI. Trimming removed 0 bases at V and 11 bases at J, with 19 bases between. The CDR3 is CASSYSLSSSRWAFF. CDR3 coding DNA: TGTGCCAGCAGTTACTCGCTTTCGAGTTCCCGATGGGCTTTCTTT.

This sequence joins TRBV6-5 and TRBJ2-3; 9 bases fit TRBD2. This CDR3 has 15 residues. After removal of 4 bases from V and 3 bases from J, the junction contained 5 bases not matched to a gene. Germline V gene lookup returns CDR1 MNHEY and CDR2 SVGAGI. CDR3 in DNA: TGTGCCAGCAGTTCCGTTAGCGGGGGTACAGATACGCAGTATTTT. Its translation is CASSSVSGGTDTQYF.